This entry lists 7 T cell receptor beta chains sequenced from one sample in a study of T cell changes during pregnancy in multiple sclerosis. Sequenced by immunoSEQ multiplex PCR; TCRdb stores in-frame clones only, minus some. Among tens of thousands of clones listed, about nine tenths were seen once. The sample was peripheral blood, taken in the second trimester of pregnancy. These receptors all stem from a female donor in good health, enrolled as a control in a pregnancy study.

This clone is a singleton in its sample. The gene calls are TRBV13 and TRBJ2-1; the match to TRBD2 covers 8 bases. The junction had 11 bases not matched to a gene; V was cut back by 4 bases and J by 6 bases. This CDR3 spans 16 amino acids. CDR1 is PRHDT and CDR2 is FYEKMQ in the germline V gene (reference sequence). The CDR3 DNA reads as TGTGCCAGCAGCTACTGGACTAGCCCCCAAATCAATGAGCAGTTCTTC. This sequence encodes CASSYWTSPQINEQFF.

The V gene is TRBV7-2, the J gene TRBJ2-3; the D gene is possibly TRBD2 (6 bases). V was shortened by 5 bases and J by 2 bases, with 20 bases between the two germline ends. This CDR3 is 17 amino acids long. Germline V CDR1 and CDR2: SGHTA, FQGNSA. The CDR3 sequence: CASSARPPGLDTDTQYF. Here the CDR3 DNA reads TGTGCCAGCAGCGCACGGCCTCCGGGACTCGACACAGATACGCAGTATTTT.

V usage is TRBV11-2 and J usage is TRBJ2-3; TRBD2 might be the D (7 bases). This CDR3 has 14 amino acids. V was clipped by 5 bases and J by 2 bases, with 11 bases between them. CDR1 and CDR2 (germline): SGHAT, FQNNGV. CDR3 region: CASSQGTNTDTQYF. Here the CDR3 DNA reads TGTGCCAGCAGCCAGGGGACTAACACAGATACGCAGTATTTT.

The chain couples TRBV27 to TRBJ1-1; D not resolved. The V gene's germline CDR1 is MNHEY and CDR2 SMNVEV (reference sequence). The CDR3 has 14 amino acids. V lost 4 bases and J 1 base, leaving 10 bases between the germline ends. The CDR3 coding sequence is TGTGCCAGCAGTTCTCTACTCTCGAACACTGAAGCTTTCTTT. It encodes CASSSLLSNTEAFF.

The V call is TRBV19, the J call TRBJ2-3; 9 bases line up with TRBD1. This CDR3 is 13 amino acids long. V lost 5 bases to trimming and J lost 14 bases; unmatched junction nucleotides: 11. Germline CDR1 is LNHDA and CDR2 is SQIVND (reference sequence). The CDR3: CASSAGQGTGVYF. CDR3 in DNA: TGTGCCAGTAGTGCGGGACAGGGAACCGGAGTGTATTTT.

The J gene is TRBJ2-1, the V gene TRBV4-3, with a weak D call TRBD1 (5 bases). Germline CDR1 is LGHNA and CDR2 is YSLEER. CDR3 length: 13 residues. V dropped 3 bases and J dropped 8 bases, with 11 bases sitting between them. The CDR3 region is CASSQDQGYEQFF. Here the CDR3 DNA reads TGCGCCAGCAGCCAGGATCAGGGATATGAGCAGTTCTTC.

The rearrangement joins TRBV25-1 to TRBJ1-2; a weak D match, TRBD1 (5 bases). Germline CDR1 MGHDK, CDR2 SYGVNS. The CDR3 spans 13 residues. The ends were cut back, 5 bases at V and 1 base at J, with 8 bases in the middle. CDR3 nucleotides: TGTGCCAGCAGTTGGGGGGATAACTATGGCTACACCTTC. Translating it yields CASSWGDNYGYTF.